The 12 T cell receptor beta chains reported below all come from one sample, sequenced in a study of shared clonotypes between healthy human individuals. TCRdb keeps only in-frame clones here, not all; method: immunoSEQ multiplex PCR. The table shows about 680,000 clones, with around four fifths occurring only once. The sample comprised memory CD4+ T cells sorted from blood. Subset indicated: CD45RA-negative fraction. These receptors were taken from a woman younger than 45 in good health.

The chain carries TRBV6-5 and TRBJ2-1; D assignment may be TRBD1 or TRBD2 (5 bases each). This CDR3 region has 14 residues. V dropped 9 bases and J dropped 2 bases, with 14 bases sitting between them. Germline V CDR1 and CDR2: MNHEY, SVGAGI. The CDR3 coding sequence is TGTGCCAGGCCACGGGACCCGACCTACAATGAGCAGTTCTTC. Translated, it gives CARPRDPTYNEQFF.

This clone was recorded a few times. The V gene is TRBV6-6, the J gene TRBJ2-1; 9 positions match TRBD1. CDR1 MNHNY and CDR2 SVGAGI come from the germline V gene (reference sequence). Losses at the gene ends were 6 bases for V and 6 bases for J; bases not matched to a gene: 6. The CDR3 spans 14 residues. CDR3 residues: CASRSGTGPNEQFF. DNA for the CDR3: TGTGCCAGCAGATCCGGGACAGGGCCCAATGAGCAGTTCTTC.

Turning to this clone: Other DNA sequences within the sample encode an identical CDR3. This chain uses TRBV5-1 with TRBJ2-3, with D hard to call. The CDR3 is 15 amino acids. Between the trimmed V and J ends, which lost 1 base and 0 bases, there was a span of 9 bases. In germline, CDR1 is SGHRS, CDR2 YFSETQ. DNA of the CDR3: TGCGCCAGCAGCTTGACCGACGTCAGCACAGATACGCAGTATTTT. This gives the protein CASSLTDVSTDTQYF.

CDR3: CASSPGQYSGNTIYF. CDR3 DNA: TGTGCCAGCAGCCCCGGCCAGTACTCTGGAAACACCATATATTTT. The V call is TRBV7-9, the J call TRBJ1-3; D is uncertain. Germline CDR1 and CDR2: SEHNR and FQNEAQ (reference sequence). V was cut by 5 bases and J by 0 bases, with 11 bases left in between. This CDR3 spans 15 amino acids.

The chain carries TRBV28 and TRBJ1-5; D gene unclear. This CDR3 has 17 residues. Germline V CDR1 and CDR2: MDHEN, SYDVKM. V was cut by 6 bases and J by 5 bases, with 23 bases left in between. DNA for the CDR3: TGTGCCAGCAGCCTCCTCGGCGCGGGGTTGAGGGATCAGCCCCAGCATTTT. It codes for CASSLLGAGLRDQPQHF.

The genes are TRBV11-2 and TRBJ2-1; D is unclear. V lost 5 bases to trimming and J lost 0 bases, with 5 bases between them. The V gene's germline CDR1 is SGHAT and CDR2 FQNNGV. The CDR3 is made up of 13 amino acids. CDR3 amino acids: CASSQASYNEQFF. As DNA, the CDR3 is TGTGCCAGCAGCCAGGCCTCCTACAATGAGCAGTTCTTC.

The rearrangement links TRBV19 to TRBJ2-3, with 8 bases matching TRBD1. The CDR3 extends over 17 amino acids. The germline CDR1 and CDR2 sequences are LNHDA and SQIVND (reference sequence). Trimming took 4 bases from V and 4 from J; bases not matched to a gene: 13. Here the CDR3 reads CASSTGQVAGSPDTQYF. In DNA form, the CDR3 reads TGTGCCAGTAGTACGGGACAGGTGGCTGGTAGTCCAGATACGCAGTATTTT.

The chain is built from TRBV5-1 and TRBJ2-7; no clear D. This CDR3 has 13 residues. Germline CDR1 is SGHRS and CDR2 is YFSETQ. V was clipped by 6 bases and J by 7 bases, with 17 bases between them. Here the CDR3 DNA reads TGCGCCAGCACCATTCGTGGCGACACAGAGCAGTACTTC. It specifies CASTIRGDTEQYF.

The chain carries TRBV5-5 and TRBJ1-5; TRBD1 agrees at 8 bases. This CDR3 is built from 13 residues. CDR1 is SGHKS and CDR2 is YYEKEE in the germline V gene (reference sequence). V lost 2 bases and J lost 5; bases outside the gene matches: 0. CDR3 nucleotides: TGTGCCAGCAGCTTACAGGGGGATCAGCCCCAGCATTTT. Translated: CASSLQGDQPQHF.

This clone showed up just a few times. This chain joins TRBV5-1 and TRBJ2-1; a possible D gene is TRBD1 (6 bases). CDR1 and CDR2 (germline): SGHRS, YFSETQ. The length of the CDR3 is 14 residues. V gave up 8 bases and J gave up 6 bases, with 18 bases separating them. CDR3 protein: CASGKGTQGNEQFF. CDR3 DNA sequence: TGCGCCAGTGGCAAGGGGACACAAGGCAATGAGCAGTTCTTC.

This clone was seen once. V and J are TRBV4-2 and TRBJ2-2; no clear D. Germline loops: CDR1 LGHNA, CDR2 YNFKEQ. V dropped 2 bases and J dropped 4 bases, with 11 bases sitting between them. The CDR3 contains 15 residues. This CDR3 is CASSQKGFSTGELFF. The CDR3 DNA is TGTGCCAGCAGCCAAAAAGGGTTTTCCACCGGGGAGCTGTTTTTT.

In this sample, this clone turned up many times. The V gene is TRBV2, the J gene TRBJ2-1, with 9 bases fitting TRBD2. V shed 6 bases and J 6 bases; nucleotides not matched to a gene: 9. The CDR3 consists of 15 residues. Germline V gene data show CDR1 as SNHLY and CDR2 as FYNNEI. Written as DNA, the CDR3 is TGTGCCAGCAGGCGGGAGGGCCTATCTATCAATGAGCAGTTCTTC. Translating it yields CASRREGLSINEQFF.